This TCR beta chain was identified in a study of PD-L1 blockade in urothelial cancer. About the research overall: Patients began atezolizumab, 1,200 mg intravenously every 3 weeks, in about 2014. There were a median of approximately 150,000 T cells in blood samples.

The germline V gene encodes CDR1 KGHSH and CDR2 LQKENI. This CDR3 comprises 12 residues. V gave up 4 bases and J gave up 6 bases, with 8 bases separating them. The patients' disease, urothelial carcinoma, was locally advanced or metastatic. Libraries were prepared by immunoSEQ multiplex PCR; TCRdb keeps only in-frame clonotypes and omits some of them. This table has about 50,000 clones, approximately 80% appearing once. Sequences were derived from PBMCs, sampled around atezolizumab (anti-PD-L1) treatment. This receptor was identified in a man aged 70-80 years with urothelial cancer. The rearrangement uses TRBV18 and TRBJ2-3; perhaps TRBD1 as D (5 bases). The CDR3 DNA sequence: TGTGCCAGCTCACTGAACAGGGATACGCAGTATTTT. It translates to CASSLNRDTQYF.